The TCR beta chain under discussion was sequenced for a study of T-cell reconstitution after alpha-beta-depleted transplantation in children. Unique molecular identifiers tagged the TCRbeta library. TCRdb ran MiXCR on the PCR reads and lists one entry per CDR3 protein. The sample has about 300,000 distinct CDR3 sequences, around 7.3% seen once. Study observations and caveats: T-cell numbers and diversity one year post-transplant derived largely from freshly generated T cells. Recipient T cells and thymic progenitors that survived were the source of the high TCRbeta diversity seen at day 60 in some patients. At around two months after transplant, the alpha-beta T cells were reportedly derived from several hundred expanded clones that came from non-depleted graft cells.

Germline CDR1 and CDR2: SGDLS and YYNGEE. The CDR3 sequence is 14 residues long. V lost 4 bases to trimming and J lost 5 bases, with 13 bases between them. At least ten counts were recorded for this clonotype. As yet, its antigen is unknown. The rearrangement links TRBV9 to TRBJ1-3, with unresolved D. The sequencing here drew on peripheral blood, taken 360 days after TCRalphabeta/CD19-depleted stem cell transplant. This TCR was sampled from a female patient between 2 and 10 years old who had a stem cell transplant for Fanconi anemia, so the T cells may come from the graft donor. The CDR3 sequence is CASSPTFERNTIYF. As DNA, the CDR3 is TGTGCCAGCAGCCCCACGTTCGAGCGAAACACCATATATTTT. Full variable domain (outside the CDR3, taken from reference TRBV9 and TRBJ1-3): DSGVTQTPKHLITATGQRVTLRCSPRSGDLSVYWYQQSLDQGLQFLIQYYNGEERAKGNILERFSAQQFPDLHSELNLSSLELGDSALYFCASSPTFERNTIYFGEGSWLTVV.